This T cell receptor (beta chain) was profiled in a study of blood T cell repertoires in COVID-19. Study-level information: From the United States, Italy and Spain came samples of acute and convalescent COVID-19. T cells, B-cell-depleted T cells, or PBMCs supplied cDNA or gDNA.

Trimming cost V 5 bases and J 4 bases, with 14 bases left between them. The CDR3 loop spans 15 amino acids. Germline CDR1 reads MNHEY; CDR2 reads SMNVEV (reference sequence). Per the study methods: Reference gene primers were amplified, and this amplification served to estimate nucleated cell counts. Sequenced by immunoSEQ multiplex PCR; TCRdb stores in-frame clones only, minus some. V, J and clone size derive from that table, while D and trimming were established from the DNA sequence. The sample lists 410,000 or so clones, about 89% seen once, with approximately 1.5% in the top ten. Seattle enrolled patients during active infection and tracked them longitudinally.

The sequencing input was peripheral blood. The sequence derives from a middle-aged woman with COVID-19, enrolled during active disease. The chain links TRBV27 to TRBJ2-2; maybe TRBD1 (5 bases). The CDR3 nucleotides are TGTGCCAGCAGTCCCCAGGGTCGCTTCACCGGGGAGCTGTTTTTT. Amino acid sequence: CASSPQGRFTGELFF.